Listed below are T cell receptor beta chains from one sample, sequenced in a study of post-analysis software for immune sequencing data. TCRdb called the PCR reads again in MiXCR, with one record for every CDR3 protein. The data contain around 200,000 distinct CDR3 sequences, over 25% of them singletons. Material: blood. Receptors originate from a girl between 2 and 17 years old with multiple sclerosis. CDR3s include the opening cysteine and the closing phenylalanine or tryptophan. D genes are given only for firm matches. Clone size appears in some rows only: once, few, many, or a class for an expanded clone.

TRBJ1-4,.,TRBV2,13,once,TGTGCCAGCAGAGGAGGGCCTAATGAAAAACTGTTTTTT,CASRGGPNEKLFF
TRBJ2-6,.,TRBV6-5,17,many,TGTGCCAGCAGTTACTATGACAGGCAGCGGGGGGCCAACGTCCTGACTTTC,CASSYYDRQRGANVLTF
TRBJ2-2,TRBD2,TRBV20-1,15,.,TGCAGTGCTAGAAGTAGCGGGGTGAACACCGGGGGGCTGTTTTTT,CSARSSGVNTGGLFF
TRBJ2-7,TRBD2,TRBV20-1,13,many,TGCAGTGCTACTAGCGGGAGGACCTACGAGCAGTACTTC,CSATSGRTYEQYF
TRBJ1-1,.,TRBV29-1,10,few,TGCAGCGTTAAGGACAGCTTTCCTTTCTTT,CSVKDSFPFF
TRBJ1-5,.,TRBV4-2,15,.,TGTGCCAGCAGCCAAGACGGGCAGGAGAATCAGCCCCAGCATTTT,CASSQDGQENQPQHF
TRBJ2-1,.,TRBV3-1,15,few,TGTGCCAGCAGCCAAGATCGACGGCAGGGCAATGAGCAGTTCTTC,CASSQDRRQGNEQFF
TRBJ2-1,TRBD2,TRBV4-1,16,.,TGCGCCAGCAGCCAAGTCGCTGGCGGGAGGTTCGGTGAGCAGTTCTTT,CASSQVAGGRFGEQFF
TRBJ1-5,.,TRBV12-3/TRBV12-4,12,many,TGTGCCAGCAGTTTGGGAAGTCAGCCCCAGCATTTT,CASSLGSQPQHF
TRBJ1-2,.,TRBV6-2/TRBV6-3,13,many,TGTGCCAGCTTCCAGGCGCGAAACTATGGCTACACCTTC,CASFQARNYGYTF
TRBJ2-5,.,TRBV20-1,16,many,TGCAGTGCTAGTCAAACGGGTCGGGGGGCCGGGGAGACCCAGTACTTC,CSASQTGRGAGETQYF
TRBJ1-2,.,TRBV5-1,15,.,TGCGCCAGCAGCCCGGGACACCCAGGGAACTATGGCTACACCTTC,CASSPGHPGNYGYTF
TRBJ2-7,TRBD2,TRBV5-1,16,.,TGCGCCAGCAGGGTGGGACCAGCGGGATTCTCCTACGAGCAGTACTTC,CASRVGPAGFSYEQYF
TRBJ2-1,TRBD2,TRBV20-1,15,.,TGCAGTGCGATAGGCCGGGAGCGGGGGAACAATGAGCAGTTCTTC,CSAIGRERGNNEQFF
TRBJ1-1,.,TRBV18,15,.,TGTGCCAGCTCACCTGGGACACAAATGAACACTGAAGCTTTCTTT,CASSPGTQMNTEAFF
TRBJ1-6,.,TRBV27,15,few,TGTGCCAGCAGCGACGGTTTAGGAGGTTATTCACCCCTCCACTTT,CASSDGLGGYSPLHF
TRBJ2-7,TRBD1,TRBV29-1,14,many,TGCAGCGTAGAAAGCGGGACAGGGGCCTACGAGCAGTACTTC,CSVESGTGAYEQYF
TRBJ1-6,.,TRBV6-6,17,.,TGTGCCAGCAGTTATCGAGTCCTCGGCTCCTATAATTCACCCCCCCACTTT,CASSYRVLGSYNSPPHF
TRBJ2-3,.,TRBV5-1,14,many,TGCGCCAGCAGCTTGGGACAGAACCCAGATACGCAGTATTTT,CASSLGQNPDTQYF
TRBJ2-7,.,TRBV5-1,16,many,TGCGCCAGCAGCCCTGTAGGAGAATACCTCTCCTACGAGCAGTACTTC,CASSPVGEYLSYEQYF